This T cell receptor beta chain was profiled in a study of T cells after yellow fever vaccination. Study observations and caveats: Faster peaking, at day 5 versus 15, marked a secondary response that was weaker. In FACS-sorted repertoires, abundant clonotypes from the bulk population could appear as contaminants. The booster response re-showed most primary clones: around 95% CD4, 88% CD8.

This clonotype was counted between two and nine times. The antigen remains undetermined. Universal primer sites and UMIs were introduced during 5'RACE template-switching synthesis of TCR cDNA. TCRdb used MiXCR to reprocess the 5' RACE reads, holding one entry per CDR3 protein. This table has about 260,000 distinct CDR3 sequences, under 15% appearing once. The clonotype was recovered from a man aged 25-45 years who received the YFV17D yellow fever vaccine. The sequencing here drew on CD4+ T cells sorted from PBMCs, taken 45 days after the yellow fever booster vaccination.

The DNA for the CDR3 is TGTGCCAGCAGTTTCGGTTCCTACGAGCAGTACTTC. Translating gives CASSFGSYEQYF. This chain joins TRBV6-2 or TRBV6-3 and TRBJ2-7; no definite D call. Trimming removed 4 bases at V and 1 base at J, with 5 bases between. The CDR3 is 12 amino acids. The germline V gene has CDR1 MNHEY and CDR2 SVGEGT.